This TCR beta chain was sequenced in a study of T-cell reconstitution after alpha-beta-depleted transplantation in children. For TCRbeta, the library was prepared with unique molecular identifiers. TCRdb re-analysed the PCR reads in MiXCR, keeping a single row per CDR3 protein. The table shows 240,000 or so distinct CDR3 sequences, with 12% occurring only once. Worth noting for this clonotype: A much larger clone differs by one base, so this may be a read error.

Germline loops: CDR1 DFQATT, CDR2 SNEGSKA (reference sequence). CDR3 length equals 14 residues. The TCR originated in a human donor who donated a stem cell graft to a child with acute lymphoblastic leukemia. This chain joins TRBV20-1 and TRBJ1-5; D is ambiguous. The material was PBMCs from the stem cell graft donor, obtained from the stem cell graft. The CDR3 protein is CSARSGLNNPPQHF. In DNA, the CDR3 is TGCAGTGCTAGGTCCGGGTTAAACAATCCGCCCCAGCATTTT.